In its sample, the clone carrying this TCR beta chain was seen once. Antigen: not known. These data are taken from a study of cytotoxic CD8 clonotypes in ibrutinib-treated CLL. Overall study context: Response sampling occurred after a median 12 months of treatment (range 6 to 36). Overall study findings and caveats: Clonality grew at ibrutinib response; at progression, it decreased back toward baseline. Baseline values of clonality outstripped age-matched healthy donors and followed circulating CD8+ T-cell counts.

Genomic DNA in an amount of roughly 2 micrograms was extracted from cryopreserved PBMCs and used for the preparation of TCR beta libraries. The data were produced by immunoSEQ multiplex PCR, yet TCRdb's version contains in-frame clones alone and is incomplete. The repertoire consists of roughly 180,000 clones, with 72% occurring once and the leading ten covering 13%. Germline CDR1 SGDLS, CDR2 YYNGEE. CDR3 size: 19 residues. Trimming removed 6 bases from V and 0 bases from J; junction bases left unmatched: 15. The receptor comes from a human donor with chronic lymphocytic leukemia. The specimen was PBMCs, collected after 24 months of ibrutinib treatment. The V and J genes are TRBV9 and TRBJ2-6; the match to TRBD2 covers 7 bases. In DNA, the CDR3 is TGTGCCAGCAACCCCTGCTGGGCTAGCGGTTTCTCTGGGGCCAACGTCCTGACTTTC. It is translated as CASNPCWASGFSGANVLTF.